This T cell receptor (beta chain) was retrieved from a study of vaccination effects on CD4 cells after COVID-19. Whole-study context: Sampling of a couple of convalescent patients took place 16 days and one week prior to vaccination.

About this clone: Its target is not known.

Pools of viral peptides were used by the ViraFEST assay to expand antigen-specific CD4+ T cells ahead of sequencing. CD4+ T cells were isolated after 10 days of culture. This person caught SARS-CoV-2 sometime from March to December 2020, and PCR testing confirmed the infection. Produced via immunoSEQ multiplex PCR; TCRdb's table is partial and in-frame only. The sample lists about 34,000 clones, approximately 73% occurring once. There are 14 residues in the CDR3. With 3 bases removed from V and 1 base from J, the gap between germline ends came to 9 bases. CDR1 and CDR2 from the germline V gene are MGHDK and SYGVNS.

The rearrangement joins TRBV25-1 to TRBJ1-2; no definite D call. The source was CD4+ T cells from PBMCs cultured with a peptide pool, collected before COVID-19 vaccination. The TCR originated in a human donor who had a prior SARS-CoV-2 infection. Here the CDR3 reads CASSDTSFNYGYTF. The DNA for the CDR3 is TGTGCCAGCAGTGACACAAGCTTTAACTATGGCTACACCTTC.